Given below is one T cell receptor (beta chain) in context. Primers used in a second PCR of roughly 6 to 11 cycles were a sample-barcoded 5' primer and a J-beta primer mix. Individual samples furnished no less than 3 million CDR3-containing paired-end reads apiece. TCRdb re-analysed the 5' RACE reads in MiXCR, keeping a single row per CDR3 protein. The table has about 1.7 million distinct CDR3 sequences, 28% seen once. This record belongs to a study of blood T cells in healthy people across ages. Germline V gene sequence: CDR1 PRHDT, CDR2 FYEKMQ (reference sequence). Trimming cost V 5 bases and J 0 bases, with 19 bases left between them. This CDR3 contains 17 residues.

The sequencing sample was made of blood. The V gene is TRBV13, the J gene TRBJ1-1, with D maybe TRBD1 (5 bases). This receptor was obtained from a woman aged 25 to 39 in good health. CDR3 sequence reads: CASSRTKGSQLNTEAFF. Here the CDR3 DNA reads TGTGCCAGCAGCCGGACAAAAGGGAGTCAGCTGAACACTGAAGCTTTCTTT.